The 19 T cell receptor beta chains in this list originate from one sample, sequenced in a study of cytomegalovirus exposure and HLA in healthy donors. Using immunoSEQ multiplex PCR, the repertoire was profiled, and TCRdb retains in-frame clones only, with some absent. The sample shows 140,000 to 150,000 clones, approximately 90% of them seen only once. The sequencing sample was made of PBMCs. Receptors originate from a young man in good health and CMV-seropositive.

This clone was seen only once. The chain uses TRBV6-6 and TRBJ2-7; D possibly corresponds to TRBD2 (6 bases). Germline-derived CDR1 and CDR2 are MNHNY and SVGAGI (reference sequence). V dropped 6 bases and J dropped 6 bases, with 18 bases sitting between them. This CDR3 has 14 amino acids. The CDR3 here is CASRGGLGEGEQYF. In DNA form, the CDR3 reads TGTGCCAGCAGAGGAGGGTTGGGTGAGGGCGAGCAGTACTTC.

The chain employs TRBV13 and TRBJ2-1; 7 bases line up with TRBD1. V shed 3 bases and J 6 bases; nucleotides not matched to a gene: 2. Germline CDR1 reads PRHDT; CDR2 reads FYEKMQ (reference sequence). The CDR3 is 13 amino acids. CDR3 amino acids: CASSLAGGNEQFF. In DNA, the CDR3 is TGTGCCAGCAGCTTGGCAGGGGGCAATGAGCAGTTCTTC.

J is TRBJ2-2 and V is TRBV19; D is undetermined. CDR3 length: 16 amino acids. V lost 5 bases and J 0 bases, leaving 13 bases between the germline ends. In germline, CDR1 is LNHDA, CDR2 SQIVND (reference sequence). CDR3 amino acids: CASSSRRGANTGELFF. The CDR3 DNA sequence: TGTGCCAGTAGTTCGAGACGCGGCGCGAACACCGGGGAGCTGTTTTTT.

The V and J genes are TRBV2 and TRBJ2-3, with 9 bases identical to TRBD1. The CDR3 is 15 residues long. Germline values: CDR1 SNHLY, CDR2 FYNNEI. V shed 8 bases and J 1 base; nucleotides not matched to a gene: 7. The CDR3 here is CASVTGGQGTDTQYF. The DNA for the CDR3 is TGTGCCAGCGTCACAGGGGGCCAAGGCACAGATACGCAGTATTTT. The full variable domain, rest sourced from reference TRBV2 and TRBJ2-3, is EPEVTQTPSHQVTQMGQEVILRCVPISNHLYFYWYRQILGQKVEFLVSFYNNEISEKSEIFDDQFSVERPDGSNFTLKIRSTKLEDSAMYFCASVTGGQGTDTQYFGPGTRLTVL.

The CDR3 region has the DNA TGTGCCAGCAGCCGGGACCTCGGACTAGCGGGGGTCCACGAGCAGTACTTC. Its translation: CASSRDLGLAGVHEQYF. V gene TRBV7-9 combines with J gene TRBJ2-7; the match to TRBD2 covers 13 bases. The trim removed 5 bases at V and 5 bases at J, leaving 12 bases unmatched. This CDR3 has 17 residues. Germline-derived CDR1 and CDR2 are SEHNR and FQNEAQ (reference sequence).

The chain has TRBV28 and TRBJ2-3; D perhaps matches TRBD2 (5 bases). Trimming stripped 2 bases from V and 0 bases from J, with 12 bases between. The CDR3 covers 16 residues. Germline lookup yields CDR1 MDHEN and CDR2 SYDVKM. CDR3 bases: TGTGCCAGCAGTTTAGCCGATCGGACTAGCACAGATACGCAGTATTTT. Protein sequence: CASSLADRTSTDTQYF.

The gene calls are TRBV6-1 and TRBJ1-4; 8 bases match TRBD1. The CDR3 contains 16 residues. V shed 4 bases and J 4 bases; nucleotides not matched to a gene: 8. Per the germline V gene, CDR1 is MNHNS and CDR2 is SASEGT. CDR3 residues: CASSVARDRINEKLFF. CDR3 bases: TGTGCCAGCAGTGTCGCTCGGGACAGGATTAATGAAAAACTGTTTTTT.

The chain carries TRBV28 and TRBJ2-7, with D possibly matching TRBD1 (5 bases). Trimming pared 5 bases from V and 4 bases from J, leaving 15 bases between. From germline, CDR1 is MDHEN and CDR2 SYDVKM. The CDR3 extends over 14 amino acids. CDR3 sequence (DNA): TGTGCCAGCAGTGCGACAGAGATCTTTTACGAGCAGTACTTC. Amino acids: CASSATEIFYEQYF.

V is TRBV2 and J is TRBJ2-3; 7 bases fit TRBD2. Trimming cost V 6 bases and J 5 bases; bases outside gene matches: 20. Germline V gene data show CDR1 as SNHLY and CDR2 as FYNNEI. The CDR3 has 18 amino acids. CDR3: CASREVGWKRDGEDTQYF. The CDR3 nucleotides are TGTGCCAGCAGGGAGGTGGGGTGGAAGCGGGATGGGGAAGATACGCAGTATTTT.

V gene TRBV6-4 combines with J gene TRBJ1-2; D ambiguous. Germline V gene data show CDR1 as MRHNA and CDR2 as SNTAGT. Trimming stripped 2 bases from V and 5 bases from J, with 6 bases between. The CDR3 consists of 12 residues. The chain's CDR3 is CASSDGRYGYTF. The CDR3 coding sequence is TGTGCCAGCAGTGACGGGAGGTATGGCTACACCTTC.

The rearrangement links TRBV6-6 to TRBJ2-3; tentatively, D is TRBD2 (6 bases). V was trimmed by 2 bases and J by 0 bases, leaving 6 bases between them. This CDR3 has 14 residues. Per the germline V gene, CDR1 is MNHNY and CDR2 is SVGAGI (reference sequence). The CDR3 DNA reads as TGTGCCAGCAGTTACGGGGGGAGCACAGATACGCAGTATTTT. It encodes CASSYGGSTDTQYF.

The genes are TRBV28 and TRBJ1-1; D is unresolved. The V gene's germline CDR1 is MDHEN and CDR2 SYDVKM. Trimming shortened V by 8 bases and J by 4 bases, and 17 bases separated the two germline ends. CDR3 length: 14 amino acids. The CDR3, as DNA: TGTGCCAGCGTGGTGTCCACAGTGGGCACTGAAGCTTTCTTT. It encodes CASVVSTVGTEAFF.

V gene TRBV5-6 combines with J gene TRBJ1-3; TRBD1 matches at 8 bases. J gave up 0 bases and V 5 bases, and 4 bases lay outside the gene matches. CDR1 and CDR2 from the germline V gene are SGHDT and YYEEEE. The CDR3 spans 15 residues. CDR3 coding DNA: TGTGCCAGCAGGGACAGGGTTCTCTCTGGAAACACCATATATTTT. This codes for CASRDRVLSGNTIYF.

This rearrangement joins TRBV5-6 to TRBJ2-7, with 7 bases fitting TRBD2. This CDR3 has 14 residues. Germline V gene lookup returns CDR1 SGHDT and CDR2 YYEEEE. With V trimmed by 0 bases and J by 2 bases, 2 bases remained unmatched. The CDR3 DNA reads TGTGCCAGCAGCTTGGCGCGGGGGACCTACGAGCAGTACTTC. It translates to CASSLARGTYEQYF.

The chain recombines TRBV5-4 with TRBJ1-3; the match to TRBD1 covers 8 bases. The J segment lost 1 base and the V segment lost 4 bases, leaving 7 bases of the junction unmatched. Looked up from germline, CDR1 is SGHNT and CDR2 is YYREEE (reference sequence). The CDR3 runs to 16 residues. The CDR3 nucleotides are TGTGCCAGCAGCCGGGACAGGCAGGGATCTGGAAACACCATATATTTT. This gives the protein CASSRDRQGSGNTIYF.

In its sample, this clone was seen once. The chain combines TRBV28 with TRBJ1-2; possibly TRBD1 for D (5 bases). Between the trimmed V and J ends, which lost 6 bases and 2 bases, there was a span of 10 bases. CDR3 length: 13 amino acids. Germline CDR1 is MDHEN and CDR2 is SYDVKM. Here the CDR3 reads CASSPAGNYGYTF. The DNA for the CDR3 is TGTGCCAGCAGCCCGGCAGGGAACTATGGCTACACCTTC.

CDR3 sequence reads: CASSLSGGELQPQHF. The DNA of the CDR3 is TGTGCCAGCAGTTTATCGGGGGGGGAATTACAGCCCCAGCATTTT. This chain links TRBV27 with TRBJ1-5; D possibly corresponds to TRBD1 (5 bases). The CDR3 contains 15 residues. V was cut by 0 bases and J by 7 bases, with 13 bases left in between. Germline CDR1 is MNHEY and CDR2 is SMNVEV (reference sequence).

CDR3 in amino acids: CASSPAGLRTGELFF. CDR3 in DNA: TGTGCCAGCAGCCCCGCGGGACTAAGGACCGGGGAGCTGTTTTTT. The chain recombines TRBV5-4 with TRBJ2-2; 7 bases fit TRBD2. From germline, CDR1 is SGHNT and CDR2 YYREEE (reference sequence). This CDR3 has 15 residues. J gave up 5 bases and V 4 bases, and 8 bases lay outside the gene matches.

The V gene is TRBV19, the J gene TRBJ2-1; TRBD2 matches 9 bases. The junction had 4 bases not matched to a gene; V was cut back by 5 bases and J by 5 bases. Germline CDR1 is LNHDA and CDR2 is SQIVND (reference sequence). CDR3 length equals 14 residues. The CDR3 bases are TGTGCCAGTAGTCCCAGCGGGGGGAACAATGAGCAGTTCTTC. Translating gives CASSPSGGNNEQFF.